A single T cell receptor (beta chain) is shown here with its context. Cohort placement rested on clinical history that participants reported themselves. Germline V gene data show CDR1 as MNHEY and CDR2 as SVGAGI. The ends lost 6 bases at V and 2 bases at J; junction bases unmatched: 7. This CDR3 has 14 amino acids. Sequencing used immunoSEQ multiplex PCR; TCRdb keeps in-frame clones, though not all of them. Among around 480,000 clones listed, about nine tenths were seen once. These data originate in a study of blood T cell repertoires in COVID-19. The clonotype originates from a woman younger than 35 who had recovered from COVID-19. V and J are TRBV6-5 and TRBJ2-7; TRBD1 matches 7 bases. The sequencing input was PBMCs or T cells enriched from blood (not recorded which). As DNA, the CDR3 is TGTGCCAGCAGCACGACAGGGCTGGCCTACGAGCAGTACTTC. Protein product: CASSTTGLAYEQYF.